A single sample is the source of the 22 T cell receptor beta chains below, sequenced in a study of blood T cell repertoires in COVID-19. Sequencing used immunoSEQ multiplex PCR; TCRdb keeps in-frame clones, though not all of them. The table includes about 300,000 clones, around 85% detected once. Sequenced material: PBMCs or T cells enriched from blood (not recorded which). Receptors originate from a woman aged 45-59 years who had recovered from COVID-19.

CDR3 DNA sequence: TGCGCCAGCAGTGAGCCGACTAGTTCAGATACGCAGTATTTT. Translated: CASSEPTSSDTQYF. The rearrangement links TRBV10-1 to TRBJ2-3; maybe TRBD2 (6 bases). The CDR3 sequence is 14 residues long. Germline V gene sequence: CDR1 WNHNN, CDR2 SYGVQD (reference sequence). Trimming cost V 2 bases and J 4 bases, with 10 bases left between them.

V usage is TRBV18 and J usage is TRBJ1-1; 7 bases match TRBD1. Looked up from germline, CDR1 is KGHSH and CDR2 is LQKENI. Trimming took 4 bases from V and 0 from J; bases not matched to a gene: 8. The CDR3 runs 16 residues. The CDR3 DNA is TGTGCCAGCTCACTAGGGACAGTTTTCATGAACACTGAAGCTTTCTTT. Its translation is CASSLGTVFMNTEAFF.

The chain is built from TRBV4-1 and TRBJ2-5; TRBD2 matches at 13 bases. V shed 6 bases and J 2 bases; nucleotides not matched to a gene: 3. This CDR3 is 15 amino acids long. In germline, CDR1 is MGHRA, CDR2 YSYEKL. CDR3 DNA sequence: TGCGCCAGCAGACGGACTAGCGGGGGACAAGAGACCCAGTACTTC. This sequence encodes CASRRTSGGQETQYF.

The chain couples TRBV20-1 to TRBJ2-7; D may be TRBD2 (6 bases). The CDR3 covers 11 residues. Trimming took off 3 bases at V and 5 bases at J, with 8 bases between the two ends. Germline values: CDR1 DFQATT, CDR2 SNEGSKA (reference sequence). The CDR3 DNA reads TGCAGTGCTAGTCGCGGGAACGAGCAGTACTTC. Its protein product is CSASRGNEQYF.

The chain employs TRBV27 and TRBJ1-2; 11 nucleotides agree with TRBD1. This CDR3 is 17 amino acids long. With 0 bases clipped from V and 8 bases from J, the junction kept 11 bases outside the gene matches. The germline gives CDR1 MNHEY, CDR2 SMNVEV (reference sequence). The CDR3 region is CASSLSLDRGREFGYTF. The CDR3 DNA is TGTGCCAGCAGTTTATCGTTGGACAGGGGGCGCGAATTCGGCTACACCTTC.

The V gene is TRBV5-1, the J gene TRBJ2-7; 9 bases are shared with TRBD2. Germline trimming cut 7 bases from V and 5 bases from J; bases unmatched to any gene: 10. Germline-derived CDR1 and CDR2 are SGHRS and YFSETQ. The CDR3 is 14 residues long. The CDR3 is CASSGGSGGDEQYF. CDR3 in DNA: TGCGCCAGCTCGGGCGGTAGCGGGGGCGACGAGCAGTACTTC.

This chain uses TRBV7-2 with TRBJ1-6, with unresolved D. Germline values: CDR1 SGHTA, CDR2 FQGNSA. V shed 5 bases and J shed 0 bases, with 11 bases lying between them. The CDR3 length is 16 residues. This CDR3 reads CASSPTWSSYNSPLHF. The CDR3 bases are TGTGCCAGCAGCCCTACTTGGAGCTCCTATAATTCACCCCTCCACTTT.

Comments on this clone: One end of the junction fails to match germline, which may point to a read error. The chain links TRBV11-2 to TRBJ2-1, with TRBD1 as a possible D gene (6 bases). Germline values: CDR1 SGHAT, CDR2 FQNNGV. This CDR3 is 14 amino acids long. CDR3 sequence reads: CASTLDRLYNEQFF. In nucleotides, the CDR3 is TGTGCCAGCACCTTAGACAGGCTATACAATGAGCAGTTCTTC.

This clone has more than one count but fewer than ten. The CDR3 DNA reads TGTGCCAGCAGTTTATTTAGTCTTCGGGACAGGGTTGCTCTGGGTGAAAAACTGTTTTTT. Protein sequence: CASSLFSLRDRVALGEKLFF. This chain connects TRBV28 to TRBJ1-4, with 9 bases aligning to TRBD1. CDR3 length: 20 amino acids. Germline V gene lookup returns CDR1 MDHEN and CDR2 SYDVKM. The J segment lost 7 bases and the V segment lost 1 base, leaving 19 bases of the junction unmatched.

CDR3 region: CASRDSNTEAFF. The DNA for the CDR3 is TGTGCCAGCCGGGACAGTAACACTGAAGCTTTCTTT. This chain joins TRBV4-2 and TRBJ1-1; 7 nucleotides agree with TRBD1. Per the germline V gene, CDR1 is LGHNA and CDR2 is YNFKEQ. Germline trimming cut 8 bases from V and 2 bases from J; bases unmatched to any gene: 2. This CDR3 has 12 residues.

The chain uses TRBV27 and TRBJ1-6, with D uncertain. The CDR3 length is 14 residues. Germline V gives CDR1 MNHEY, CDR2 SMNVEV (reference sequence). The V end lost 5 bases, the J end lost 0 bases, and 5 bases lay between the germline ends. The CDR3 spells CASSLPSYNSPLHF. CDR3 nucleotides: TGTGCCAGCAGTCTCCCCTCCTATAATTCACCCCTCCACTTT.

V is TRBV25-1 and J is TRBJ1-4; the D is unclear. The germline V gene has CDR1 MGHDK and CDR2 SYGVNS. The CDR3 has 14 amino acids. Deletions cut 4 bases from V and 3 bases from J, with 9 bases between. The CDR3 nucleotides read TGTGCCAGCAGTGCCATCGAGTCTAATGAAAAACTGTTTTTT. This codes for CASSAIESNEKLFF.

This chain connects TRBV7-5 to TRBJ1-6. TRBV7-5 is listed as a pseudogene. This CDR3 comprises 16 residues. CDR3 sequence: CARSPTGGISNSPLHF. DNA of the CDR3: TGTGCCAGAAGCCCGACTGGGGGGATATCCAATTCACCCCTCCACTTT.

The chain combines TRBV20-1 with TRBJ2-3; 7 bases align to TRBD2. The CDR3 consists of 15 residues. Germline V gene data show CDR1 as DFQATT and CDR2 as SNEGSKA (reference sequence). V dropped 6 bases and J dropped 3; count of bases not matched to a gene: 12. CDR3 region: CSASPAGAWTDTQYF. DNA of the CDR3: TGCAGTGCAAGTCCGGCGGGAGCGTGGACAGATACGCAGTATTTT.

This clone was recorded once. The gene calls are TRBV7-3 and TRBJ1-1; no clear D gene. V was trimmed by 4 bases and J by 0 bases, leaving 6 bases between them. CDR3 length: 13 amino acids. Looked up from germline, CDR1 is SGHTA and CDR2 is FQGTGA. The CDR3 protein is CASSSELNTEAFF. The DNA of the CDR3 is TGTGCCAGCAGCTCCGAGCTGAACACTGAAGCTTTCTTT.

This chain links TRBV5-1 with TRBJ2-2; D ambiguous. The CDR3 contains 16 residues. The germline V gene has CDR1 SGHRS and CDR2 YFSETQ. V was trimmed by 1 base and J by 0 bases, leaving 10 bases between them. The CDR3 sequence is CASSLNTGTNTGELFF. Written as DNA, the CDR3 is TGCGCCAGCAGCTTGAATACCGGTACGAACACCGGGGAGCTGTTTTTT.

The V gene is TRBV15, the J gene TRBJ2-7, with D unclear. Deletions cut 0 bases from V and 7 bases from J, with 10 bases between. The CDR3 is 13 amino acids. In germline, CDR1 is LNHNV, CDR2 YYDKDF (reference sequence). CDR3 in DNA: TGTGCCACCAGCAGAGAGGGCCAAACGGAGCAGTACTTC. It encodes CATSREGQTEQYF.

This sequence joins TRBV4-1 and TRBJ1-6, with D perhaps TRBD1 (5 bases). This CDR3 contains 14 residues. The V gene's germline CDR1 is MGHRA and CDR2 YSYEKL. Trimming removed 0 bases at V and 13 bases at J, with 13 bases between. The CDR3 nucleotides read TGCGCCAGCAGCCAAGATGGGGCCCCCCAGCCCCTCCACTTT. This translates into CASSQDGAPQPLHF.

The chain links TRBV12-3 or TRBV12-4 to TRBJ2-5; 8 positions agree with TRBD2. V lost 3 bases and J lost 5; bases outside the gene matches: 2. The CDR3 sequence is 13 residues long. Written as DNA, the CDR3 is TGTGCCAGCAGTTTCGGGGGGGTGGAGACCCAGTACTTC. Encoded protein: CASSFGGVETQYF.

The chain carries TRBV14 and TRBJ1-2; 8 positions agree with TRBD1. Germline CDR1 reads SGHDN; CDR2 reads FVKESK. The CDR3 is 19 residues long. The trim removed 5 bases at V and 4 bases at J, leaving 21 bases unmatched. CDR3 DNA: TGTGCCAGCAGCTCCACGGACAGGGTGAGAGGCCTCGGAGGCTATGGCTACACCTTC. Protein sequence: CASSSTDRVRGLGGYGYTF.

V usage is TRBV7-2 and J usage is TRBJ2-2, with D maybe TRBD1 (6 bases). The CDR3 sequence is 15 residues long. Germline V gives CDR1 SGHTA, CDR2 FQGNSA. Trimming left V 5 bases short and J 1 base short, with 11 bases between. The DNA of the CDR3 is TGTGCCAGCAGCAATGACAGGTGGAACACCGGGGAGCTGTTTTTT. Encoded protein: CASSNDRWNTGELFF.

The chain couples TRBV2 to TRBJ1-5, with TRBD1 matching over 9 bases. CDR1 is SNHLY, CDR2 FYNNEI, per germline. The CDR3 sequence is 15 residues long. V lost 2 bases to trimming and J lost 6 bases; unmatched junction nucleotides: 5. This chain's CDR3 is CASSELGTGRQPQHF. CDR3 DNA: TGTGCCAGCAGTGAACTAGGGACAGGGCGTCAGCCCCAGCATTTT.